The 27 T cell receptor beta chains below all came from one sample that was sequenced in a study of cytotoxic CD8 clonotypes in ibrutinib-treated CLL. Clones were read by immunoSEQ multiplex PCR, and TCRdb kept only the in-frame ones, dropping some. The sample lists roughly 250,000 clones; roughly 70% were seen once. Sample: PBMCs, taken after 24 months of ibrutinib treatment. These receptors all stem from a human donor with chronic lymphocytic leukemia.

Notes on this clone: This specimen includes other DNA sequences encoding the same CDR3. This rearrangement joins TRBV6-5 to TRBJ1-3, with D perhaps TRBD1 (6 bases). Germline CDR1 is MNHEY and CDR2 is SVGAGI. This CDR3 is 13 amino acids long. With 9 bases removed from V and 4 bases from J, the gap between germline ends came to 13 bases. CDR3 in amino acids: CASSTGSGNTIYF. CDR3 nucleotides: TGTGCCAGTAGTACAGGGTCCGGAAACACCATATATTTT.

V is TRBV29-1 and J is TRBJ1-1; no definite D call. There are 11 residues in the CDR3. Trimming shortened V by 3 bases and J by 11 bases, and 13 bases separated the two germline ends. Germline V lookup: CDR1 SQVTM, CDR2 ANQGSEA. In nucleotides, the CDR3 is TGCAGCGTTGACCCCGGCGAGGGTGCTTTCTTT. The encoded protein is CSVDPGEGAFF.

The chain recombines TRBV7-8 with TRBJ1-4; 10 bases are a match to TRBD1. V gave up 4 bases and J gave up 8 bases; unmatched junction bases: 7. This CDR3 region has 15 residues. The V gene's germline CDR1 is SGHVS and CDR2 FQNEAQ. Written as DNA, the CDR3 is TGTGCCAGCAGCTCCCGCGGGACAGGGGTAGAAAAACTGTTTTTT. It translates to CASSSRGTGVEKLFF.

This CDR3 reads CSVEGRQRRAFF. The CDR3 bases are TGCAGCGTTGAAGGAAGACAGCGTCGGGCTTTCTTT. The chain couples TRBV29-1 to TRBJ1-1; possibly TRBD1 for D (5 bases). CDR3 length: 12 amino acids. V shed 1 base and J shed 11 bases, with 14 bases lying between them. Germline loops: CDR1 SQVTM, CDR2 ANQGSEA.

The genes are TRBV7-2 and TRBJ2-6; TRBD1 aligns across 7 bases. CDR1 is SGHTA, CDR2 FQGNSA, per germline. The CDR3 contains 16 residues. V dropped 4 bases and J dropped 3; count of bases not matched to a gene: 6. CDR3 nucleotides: TGTGCCAGCAGCTCCCGTCCAGGGGGTGGGGCCAACGTCCTGACTTTC. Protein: CASSSRPGGGANVLTF.

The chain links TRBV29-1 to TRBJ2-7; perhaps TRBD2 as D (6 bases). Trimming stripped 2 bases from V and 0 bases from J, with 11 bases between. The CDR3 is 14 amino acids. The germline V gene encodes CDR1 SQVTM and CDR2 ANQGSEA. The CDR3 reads CSVETGEDSYEQYF. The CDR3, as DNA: TGCAGCGTTGAAACGGGGGAGGACTCCTACGAGCAGTACTTC.

The DNA for the CDR3 is TGTGCCAGCAGTTACTCTGGGGGACAGCAAGAGACCCAGTACTTC. Its protein is CASSYSGGQQETQYF. This chain connects TRBV6-5 to TRBJ2-5; 7 bases agree with TRBD1. The V and J ends lost 0 bases and 2 bases, in that order; junction bases with no gene match: 3. The CDR3 is 15 residues long. Germline CDR1 MNHEY, CDR2 SVGAGI.

CDR3 DNA sequence: TGTGCCAGCAGCTTATCGCTAACGAACACCGGGGAGCTGTTTTTT. Encoded protein: CASSLSLTNTGELFF. The chain uses TRBV7-3 and TRBJ2-2, with D unclear. Trimming took 2 bases from V and 0 from J, leaving 7 bases between them. The CDR3 contains 15 residues. Germline loops: CDR1 SGHTA, CDR2 FQGTGA.

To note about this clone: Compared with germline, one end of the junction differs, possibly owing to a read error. The DNA of the CDR3 is TGTGCCAGCAGTAACTCCGGGAACGGGGAGCTGTTTTTT. Translating gives CASSNSGNGELFF. The V and J genes are TRBV6-5 and TRBJ2-2; a possible D gene is TRBD2 (5 bases). Germline-derived CDR1 and CDR2 are MNHEY and SVGAGI. This CDR3 region has 13 residues.

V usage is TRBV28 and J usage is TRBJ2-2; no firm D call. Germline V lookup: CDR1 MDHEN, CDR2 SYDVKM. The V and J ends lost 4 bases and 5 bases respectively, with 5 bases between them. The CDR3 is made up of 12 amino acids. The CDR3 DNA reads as TGTGCCAGCAGTTCTGTAACCGGGGAGCTGTTTTTT. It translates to CASSSVTGELFF.

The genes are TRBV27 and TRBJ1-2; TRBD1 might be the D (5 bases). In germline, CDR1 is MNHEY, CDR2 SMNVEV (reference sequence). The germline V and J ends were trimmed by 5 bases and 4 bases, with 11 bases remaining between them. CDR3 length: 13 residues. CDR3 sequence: CASSTRGSYGYTF. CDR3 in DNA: TGTGCCAGCAGTACTAGGGGTAGCTATGGCTACACCTTC.

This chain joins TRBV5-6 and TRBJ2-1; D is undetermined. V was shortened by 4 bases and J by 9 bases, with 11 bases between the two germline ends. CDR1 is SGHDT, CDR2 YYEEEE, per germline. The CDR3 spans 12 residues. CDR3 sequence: CASSRWGSEQFF. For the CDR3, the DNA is TGTGCCAGCAGCCGCTGGGGTAGTGAGCAGTTCTTC.

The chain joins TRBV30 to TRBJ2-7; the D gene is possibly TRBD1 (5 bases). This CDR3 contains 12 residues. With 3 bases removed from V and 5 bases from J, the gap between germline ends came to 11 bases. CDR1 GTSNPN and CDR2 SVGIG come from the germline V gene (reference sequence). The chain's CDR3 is CAWSRQGNEQYF. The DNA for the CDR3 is TGTGCCTGGAGCCGGCAGGGTAACGAGCAGTACTTC.

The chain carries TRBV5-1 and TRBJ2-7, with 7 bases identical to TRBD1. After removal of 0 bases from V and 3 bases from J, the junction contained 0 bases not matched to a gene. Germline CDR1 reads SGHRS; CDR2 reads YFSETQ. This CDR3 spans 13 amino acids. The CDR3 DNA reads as TGCGCCAGCAGCTTGGACAGGGGCTACGAGCAGTACTTC. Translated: CASSLDRGYEQYF.

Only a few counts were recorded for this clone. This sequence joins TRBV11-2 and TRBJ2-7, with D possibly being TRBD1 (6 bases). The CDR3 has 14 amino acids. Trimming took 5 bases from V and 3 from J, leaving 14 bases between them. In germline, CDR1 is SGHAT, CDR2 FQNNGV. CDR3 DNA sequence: TGTGCCAGCAGCCCAAGCGGACAGCTCTACGAGCAGTACTTC. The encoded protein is CASSPSGQLYEQYF. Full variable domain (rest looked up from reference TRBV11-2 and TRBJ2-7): EAGVAQSPRYKIIEKRQSVAFWCNPISGHATLYWYQQILGQGPKLLIQFQNNGVVDDSQLPKDRFSAERLKGVDSTLKIQPAKLEDSAVYLCASSPSGQLYEQYFGPGTRLTVT.

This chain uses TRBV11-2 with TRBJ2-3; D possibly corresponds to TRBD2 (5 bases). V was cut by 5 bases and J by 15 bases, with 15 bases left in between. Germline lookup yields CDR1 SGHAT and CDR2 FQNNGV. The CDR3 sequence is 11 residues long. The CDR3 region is CASSPSRTPYF. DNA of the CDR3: TGTGCCAGCAGCCCAAGCAGGACTCCATATTTT. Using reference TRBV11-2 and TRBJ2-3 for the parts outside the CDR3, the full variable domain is EAGVAQSPRYKIIEKRQSVAFWCNPISGHATLYWYQQILGQGPKLLIQFQNNGVVDDSQLPKDRFSAERLKGVDSTLKIQPAKLEDSAVYLCASSPSRTPYFGPGTRLTVL.

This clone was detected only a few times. The CDR3 DNA reads as TGTGCCAGCAGTCGGAGGGGACCGACCTACGAGCAGTACTTC. Its translation is CASSRRGPTYEQYF. This chain joins TRBV27 and TRBJ2-7; perhaps TRBD2 as D (6 bases). Germline CDR1 and CDR2: MNHEY and SMNVEV (reference sequence). The CDR3 consists of 14 residues. V was pared by 5 bases and J by 2 bases, with 13 bases between.

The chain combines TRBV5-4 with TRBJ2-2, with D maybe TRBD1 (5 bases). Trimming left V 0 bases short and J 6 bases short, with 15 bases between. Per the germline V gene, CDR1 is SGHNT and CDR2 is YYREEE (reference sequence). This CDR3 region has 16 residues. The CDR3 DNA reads TGTGCCAGCAGCTTGGTAATCTCAGGGTTTCCCGGGGAGCTGTTTTTT. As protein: CASSLVISGFPGELFF.

CDR3 sequence (DNA): TGTGCCAGCAGTGAGGTCGTGGGGACTCAGCCCCAGCATTTT. It yields the protein CASSEVVGTQPQHF. The chain links TRBV2 to TRBJ1-5, with D maybe TRBD1 (5 bases). Per germline, CDR1 SNHLY and CDR2 FYNNEI. This CDR3 region has 14 residues. V lost 3 bases and J 6 bases, leaving 12 bases between the germline ends.

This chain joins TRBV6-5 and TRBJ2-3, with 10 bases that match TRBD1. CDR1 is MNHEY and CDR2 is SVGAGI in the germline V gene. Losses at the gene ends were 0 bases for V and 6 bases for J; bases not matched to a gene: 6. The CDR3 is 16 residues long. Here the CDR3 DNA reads TGTGCCAGCAGTTACTCAGACAGGGGGCTTGGGGATACGCAGTATTTT. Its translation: CASSYSDRGLGDTQYF.

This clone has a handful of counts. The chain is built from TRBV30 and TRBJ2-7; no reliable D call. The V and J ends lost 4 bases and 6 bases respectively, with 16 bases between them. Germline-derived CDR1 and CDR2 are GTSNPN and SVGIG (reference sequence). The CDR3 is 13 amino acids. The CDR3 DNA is TGTGCCTGGAATGGGCTAGGTTTGGGCGAGCAGTACTTC. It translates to CAWNGLGLGEQYF.

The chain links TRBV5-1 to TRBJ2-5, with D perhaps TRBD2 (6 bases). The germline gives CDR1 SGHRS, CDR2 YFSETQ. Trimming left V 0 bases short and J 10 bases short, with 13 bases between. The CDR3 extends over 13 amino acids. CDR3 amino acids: CASSLGYSGGQYF. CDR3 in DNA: TGCGCCAGCAGCTTGGGTTATAGCGGCGGCCAGTACTTC.

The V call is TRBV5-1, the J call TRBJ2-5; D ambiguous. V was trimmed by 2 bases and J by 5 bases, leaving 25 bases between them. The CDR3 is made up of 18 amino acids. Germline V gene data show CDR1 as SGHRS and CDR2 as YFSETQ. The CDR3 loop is CASSFQGPSKPLLETQYF. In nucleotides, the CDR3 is TGCGCCAGCAGCTTCCAAGGACCTTCCAAGCCCCTGTTGGAGACCCAGTACTTC.

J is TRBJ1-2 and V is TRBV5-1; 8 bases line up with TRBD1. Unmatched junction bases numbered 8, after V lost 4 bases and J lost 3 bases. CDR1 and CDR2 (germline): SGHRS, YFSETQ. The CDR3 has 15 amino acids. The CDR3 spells CASSVDRGGDYGYTF. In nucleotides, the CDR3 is TGCGCCAGCAGCGTAGACAGGGGAGGTGACTATGGCTACACCTTC.

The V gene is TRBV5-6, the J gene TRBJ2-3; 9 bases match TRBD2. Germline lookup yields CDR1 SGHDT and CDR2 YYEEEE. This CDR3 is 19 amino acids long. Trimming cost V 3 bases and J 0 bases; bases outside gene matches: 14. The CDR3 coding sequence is TGTGCCAGCAGCTCACAACCGGGACTAGCTCTTACTAGCACAGATACGCAGTATTTT. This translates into CASSSQPGLALTSTDTQYF.

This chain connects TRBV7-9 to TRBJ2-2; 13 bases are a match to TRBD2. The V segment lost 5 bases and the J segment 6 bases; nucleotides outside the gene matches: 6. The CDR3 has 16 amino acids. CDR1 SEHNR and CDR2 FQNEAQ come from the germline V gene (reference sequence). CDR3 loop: CASSPRTSGRSGELFF. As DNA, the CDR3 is TGTGCCAGCAGCCCCCGGACTAGCGGGAGATCCGGGGAGCTGTTTTTT.

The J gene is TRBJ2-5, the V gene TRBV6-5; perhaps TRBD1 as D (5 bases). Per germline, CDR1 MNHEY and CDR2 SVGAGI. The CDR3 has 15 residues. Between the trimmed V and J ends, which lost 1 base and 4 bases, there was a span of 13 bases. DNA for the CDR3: TGTGCCAGCAGTTACTGGGGCCAAAGTGGAGAGACCCAGTACTTC. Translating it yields CASSYWGQSGETQYF.